This T cell receptor (beta chain) was sequenced during a study of vaccination and CD4 T cells after COVID-19. In the study overall: Stimulation of the cells used overlapping spike peptide pools from SARS-CoV-2 and from the common cold coronaviruses HCoV-NL63, HCoV-OC43 and HCoV-229E.

Treatment denoted: roughly ten-day PBMC culture with coronavirus spike peptide pools or control peptides (ViraFEST assay). Positive SARS-CoV-2 PCR tests in convalescent patients dated from March to December 2020, pre-Alpha, Beta and Delta. Researchers used the Oncomine TCR Beta short-read assay to sequence DNA from cultured CD4+ T cells. Cultured CD4+ T cells yielded the extracted genomic DNA. One entry per CDR3 protein, called by TCRdb with MiXCR from the PCR reads. The table records approximately 6,500 distinct CDR3 sequences, about 79% of them present only once. CDR3 length: 13 residues. On this clonotype: Its antigen is currently unknown.

The sequence came from a human donor who had recovered from COVID-19. The specimen was CD4+ T cells from blood, cultured in vitro. The rearrangement joins TRBV21-1 to TRBJ2-7; the DNA was not used to check the table's D call, TRBD1. TRBV21-1 is a pseudogene segment. This CDR3 is CASSKKGAFEQYF. The CDR3 DNA sequence: TGTGCCAGCAGCAAGAAGGGGGCGTTCGAGCAGTACTTC.